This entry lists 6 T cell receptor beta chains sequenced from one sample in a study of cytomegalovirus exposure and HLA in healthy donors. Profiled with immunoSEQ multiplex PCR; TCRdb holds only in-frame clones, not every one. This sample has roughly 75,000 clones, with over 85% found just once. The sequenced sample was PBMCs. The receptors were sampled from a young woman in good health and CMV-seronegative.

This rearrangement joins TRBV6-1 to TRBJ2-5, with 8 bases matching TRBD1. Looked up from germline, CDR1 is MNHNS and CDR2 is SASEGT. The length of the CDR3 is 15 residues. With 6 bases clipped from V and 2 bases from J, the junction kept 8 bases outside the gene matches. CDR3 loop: CASRGLRTGQETQYF. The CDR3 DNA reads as TGTGCCAGCAGGGGGCTTAGGACAGGGCAAGAGACCCAGTACTTC.

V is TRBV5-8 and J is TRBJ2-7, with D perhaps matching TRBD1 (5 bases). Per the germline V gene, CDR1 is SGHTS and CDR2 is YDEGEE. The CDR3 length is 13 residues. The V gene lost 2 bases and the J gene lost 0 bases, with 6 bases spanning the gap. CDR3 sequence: CASSLRGSYEQYF. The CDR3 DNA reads TGTGCCAGCAGCTTAAGGGGCTCCTACGAGCAGTACTTC.

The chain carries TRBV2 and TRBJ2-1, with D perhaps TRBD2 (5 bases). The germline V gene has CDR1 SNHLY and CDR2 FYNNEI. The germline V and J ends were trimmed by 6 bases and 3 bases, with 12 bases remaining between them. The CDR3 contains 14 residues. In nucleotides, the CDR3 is TGTGCCAGCAGCGAAACGGGGAACTACAATGAGCAGTTCTTC. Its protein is CASSETGNYNEQFF. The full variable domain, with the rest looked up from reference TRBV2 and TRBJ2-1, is EPEVTQTPSHQVTQMGQEVILRCVPISNHLYFYWYRQILGQKVEFLVSFYNNEISEKSEIFDDQFSVERPDGSNFTLKIRSTKLEDSAMYFCASSETGNYNEQFFGPGTRLTVL.

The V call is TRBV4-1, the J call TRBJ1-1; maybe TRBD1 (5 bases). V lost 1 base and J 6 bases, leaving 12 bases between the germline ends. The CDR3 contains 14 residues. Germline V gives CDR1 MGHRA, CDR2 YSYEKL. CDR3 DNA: TGCGCCAGCAGCCAAGGAGAATCAGGGCCTGAAGCTTTCTTT. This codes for CASSQGESGPEAFF.

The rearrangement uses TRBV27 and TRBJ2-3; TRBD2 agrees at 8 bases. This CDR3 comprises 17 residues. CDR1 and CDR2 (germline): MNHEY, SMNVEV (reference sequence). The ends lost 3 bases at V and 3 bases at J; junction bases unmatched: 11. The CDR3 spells CASSLATGTSGTDTQYF. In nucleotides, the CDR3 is TGTGCCAGCAGTTTGGCGACCGGGACTAGTGGTACAGATACGCAGTATTTT.

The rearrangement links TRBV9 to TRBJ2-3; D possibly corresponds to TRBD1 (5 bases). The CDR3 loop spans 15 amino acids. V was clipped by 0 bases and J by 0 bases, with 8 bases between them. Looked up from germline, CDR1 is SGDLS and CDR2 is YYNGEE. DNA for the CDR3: TGTGCCAGCAGCGTAGGGGCAGGGAGCACAGATACGCAGTATTTT. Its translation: CASSVGAGSTDTQYF.